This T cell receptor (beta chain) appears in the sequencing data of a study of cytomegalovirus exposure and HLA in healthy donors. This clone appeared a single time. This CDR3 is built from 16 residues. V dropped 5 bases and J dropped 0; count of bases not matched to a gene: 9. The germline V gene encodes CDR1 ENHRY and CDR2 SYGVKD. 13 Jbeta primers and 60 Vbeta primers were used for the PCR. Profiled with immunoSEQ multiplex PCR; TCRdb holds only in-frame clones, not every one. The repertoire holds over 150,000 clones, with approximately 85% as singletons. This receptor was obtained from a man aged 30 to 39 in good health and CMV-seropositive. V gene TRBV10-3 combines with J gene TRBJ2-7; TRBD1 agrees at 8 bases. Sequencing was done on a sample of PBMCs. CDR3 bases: TGTGCCATCAGTCCCTTCGGGCAGGGGGCCTCCTACGAGCAGTACTTC. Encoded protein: CAISPFGQGASYEQYF.